This TCR beta chain was found in a study of T cell changes during pregnancy in multiple sclerosis. Method: immunoSEQ multiplex PCR; TCRdb's copy keeps in-frame clones and lacks some. The table shows tens of thousands of clones, with around 89% occurring only once. CDR1 KGHSH and CDR2 LQKENI come from the germline V gene. The CDR3 is 15 amino acids. V shed 3 bases and J shed 5 bases, with 17 bases lying between them. The sample here was CD4+ T cells from peripheral blood mononuclear cells, taken in the first trimester of pregnancy. The chain carries TRBV18 and TRBJ2-7, with TRBD2 as a possible D gene (6 bases). The clonotype comes from a female donor in good health, enrolled as a control in a pregnancy study. The CDR3 nucleotides read TGTGCCAGCTCACCCTCGGGGGACGGACGAAACGAGCAGTACTTC. Protein product: CASSPSGDGRNEQYF.